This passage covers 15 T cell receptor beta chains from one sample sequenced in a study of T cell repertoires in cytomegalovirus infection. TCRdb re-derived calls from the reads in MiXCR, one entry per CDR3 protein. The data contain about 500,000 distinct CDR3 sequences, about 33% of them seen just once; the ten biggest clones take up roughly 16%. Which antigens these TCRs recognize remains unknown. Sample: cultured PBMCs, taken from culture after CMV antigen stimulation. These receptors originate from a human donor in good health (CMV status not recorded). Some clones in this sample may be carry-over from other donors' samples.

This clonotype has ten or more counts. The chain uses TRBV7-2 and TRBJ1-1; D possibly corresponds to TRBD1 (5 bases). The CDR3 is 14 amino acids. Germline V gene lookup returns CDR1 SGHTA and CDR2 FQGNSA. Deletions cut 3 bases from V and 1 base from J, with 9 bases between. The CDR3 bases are TGTGCCAGCAGCTTGGGGGGGAGGAACACTGAAGCTTTCTTT. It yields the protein CASSLGGRNTEAFF. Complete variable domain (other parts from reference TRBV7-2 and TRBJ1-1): GAGVSQSPSNKVTEKGKDVELRCDPISGHTALYWYRQSLGQGLEFLIYFQGNSAPDKSGLPSDRFSAERTGGSVSTLTIQRTQQEDSAVYLCASSLGGRNTEAFFGQGTRLTVV.

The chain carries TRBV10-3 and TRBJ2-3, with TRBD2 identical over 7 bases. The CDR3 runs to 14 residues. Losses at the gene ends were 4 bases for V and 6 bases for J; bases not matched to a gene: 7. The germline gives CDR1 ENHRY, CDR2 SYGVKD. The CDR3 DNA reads TGTGCCATCAGTGGCCCCTTCGGGGGGGATACGCAGTATTTT. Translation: CAISGPFGGDTQYF.

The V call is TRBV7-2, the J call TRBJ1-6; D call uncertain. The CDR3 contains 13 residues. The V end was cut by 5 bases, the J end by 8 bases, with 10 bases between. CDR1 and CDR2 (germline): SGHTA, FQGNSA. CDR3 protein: CASSLSSDSPLHF. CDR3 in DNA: TGTGCCAGCAGCCTAAGCTCGGATTCACCCCTCCACTTT. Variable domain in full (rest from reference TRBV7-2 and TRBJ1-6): GAGVSQSPSNKVTEKGKDVELRCDPISGHTALYWYRQSLGQGLEFLIYFQGNSAPDKSGLPSDRFSAERTGGSVSTLTIQRTQQEDSAVYLCASSLSSDSPLHFGNGTRLTVT.

The CDR3 nucleotides read TGTGCCTGGAGTATAAACAGGGTCAGGAATGAGCAGTTCTTC. Translating gives CAWSINRVRNEQFF. The chain uses TRBV30 and TRBJ2-1; possible D gene TRBD1, 6 bases. Trimming left V 2 bases short and J 7 bases short, with 15 bases between. The V gene's germline CDR1 is GTSNPN and CDR2 SVGIG (reference sequence). The CDR3 runs to 14 residues. The complete variable domain, with remaining parts taken from reference TRBV30 and TRBJ2-1, reads SQTIHQWPATLVQPVGSPLSLECTVEGTSNPNLYWYRQAAGRGLQLLFYSVGIGQISSEVPQNLSASRPQDRQFILSSKKLLLSDSGFYLCAWSINRVRNEQFFGPGTRLTVL.

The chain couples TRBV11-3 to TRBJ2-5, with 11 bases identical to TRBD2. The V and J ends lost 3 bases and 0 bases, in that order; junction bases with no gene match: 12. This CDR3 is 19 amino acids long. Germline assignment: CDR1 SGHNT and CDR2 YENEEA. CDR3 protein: CASSLEGLAVWGYQETQYF. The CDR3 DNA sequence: TGTGCCAGCAGCTTGGAGGGACTAGCGGTTTGGGGGTACCAAGAGACCCAGTACTTC. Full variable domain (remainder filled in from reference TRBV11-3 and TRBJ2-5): EAGVVQSPRYKIIEKKQPVAFWCNPISGHNTLYWYLQNLGQGPELLIRYENEEAVDDSQLPKDRFSAERLKGVDSTLKIQPAELGDSAVYLCASSLEGLAVWGYQETQYFGPGTRLLVL.

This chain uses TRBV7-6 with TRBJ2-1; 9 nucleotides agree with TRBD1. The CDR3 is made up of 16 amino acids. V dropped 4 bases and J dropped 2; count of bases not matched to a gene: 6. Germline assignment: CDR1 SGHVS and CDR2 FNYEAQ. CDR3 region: CASSSGQGRTYNEQFF. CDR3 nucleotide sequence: TGTGCCAGCAGCTCCGGACAGGGGAGGACCTACAATGAGCAGTTCTTC.

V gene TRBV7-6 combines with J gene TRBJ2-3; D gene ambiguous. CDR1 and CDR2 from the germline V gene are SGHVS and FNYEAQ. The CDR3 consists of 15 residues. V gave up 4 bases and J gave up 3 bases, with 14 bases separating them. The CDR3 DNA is TGTGCCAGCAGCTCATCTACCGTGATAACAGATACGCAGTATTTT. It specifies CASSSSTVITDTQYF. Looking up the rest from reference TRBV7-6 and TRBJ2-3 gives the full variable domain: GAGVSQSPRYKVTKRGQDVALRCDPISGHVSLYWYRQALGQGPEFLTYFNYEAQQDKSGLPNDRFSAERPEGSISTLTIQRTEQRDSAMYRCASSSSTVITDTQYFGPGTRLTVL.

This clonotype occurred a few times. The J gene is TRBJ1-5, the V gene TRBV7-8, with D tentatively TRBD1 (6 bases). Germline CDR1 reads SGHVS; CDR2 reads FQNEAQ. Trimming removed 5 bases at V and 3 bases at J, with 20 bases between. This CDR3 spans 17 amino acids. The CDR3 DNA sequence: TGTGCCAGCAGCCAAAAGAACAGGGCGGGGAACAATCAGCCCCAGCATTTT. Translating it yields CASSQKNRAGNNQPQHF.

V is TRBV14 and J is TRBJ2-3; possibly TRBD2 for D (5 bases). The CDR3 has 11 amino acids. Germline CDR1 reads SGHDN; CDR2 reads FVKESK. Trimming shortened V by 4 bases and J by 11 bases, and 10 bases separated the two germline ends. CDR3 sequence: CASSPNGKQYF. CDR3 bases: TGTGCCAGCAGCCCCAACGGGAAGCAGTATTTT.

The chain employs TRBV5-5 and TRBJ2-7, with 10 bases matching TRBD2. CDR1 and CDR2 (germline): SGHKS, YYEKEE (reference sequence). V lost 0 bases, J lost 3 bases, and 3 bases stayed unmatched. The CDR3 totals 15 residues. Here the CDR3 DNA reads TGTGCCAGCAGCTTGGGTCTAGCGGGAGACTACGAGCAGTACGTC. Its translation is CASSLGLAGDYEQYV.

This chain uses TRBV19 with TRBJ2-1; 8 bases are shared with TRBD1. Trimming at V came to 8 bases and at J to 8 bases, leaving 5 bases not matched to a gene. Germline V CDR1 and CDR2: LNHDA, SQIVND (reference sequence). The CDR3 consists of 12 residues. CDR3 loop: CASADREYEQFF. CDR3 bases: TGTGCCAGTGCGGACAGGGAATATGAGCAGTTCTTC.

The DNA for the CDR3 is TGTGCCAGCAGTTTTAGTGTAATGAATGAGCAGTTCTTC. Translated, it gives CASSFSVMNEQFF. The gene calls are TRBV12-3 or TRBV12-4 and TRBJ2-1; D not certain. V lost 3 bases, J lost 7 bases, and 10 bases lay in between. This CDR3 region has 13 residues.

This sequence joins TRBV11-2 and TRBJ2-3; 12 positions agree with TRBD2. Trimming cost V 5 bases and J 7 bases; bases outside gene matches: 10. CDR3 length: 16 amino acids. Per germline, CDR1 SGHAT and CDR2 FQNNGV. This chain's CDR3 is CASSPQTSGSSNTQYF. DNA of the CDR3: TGTGCCAGCAGCCCCCAGACTAGCGGGAGTTCTAATACGCAGTATTTT.

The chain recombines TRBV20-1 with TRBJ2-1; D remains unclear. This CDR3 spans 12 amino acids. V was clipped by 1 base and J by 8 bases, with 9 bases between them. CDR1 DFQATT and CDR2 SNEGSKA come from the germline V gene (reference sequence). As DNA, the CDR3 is TGCAGTGCTAGAGTGGGTGTGGATGAGCAGTTCTTC. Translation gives CSARVGVDEQFF.

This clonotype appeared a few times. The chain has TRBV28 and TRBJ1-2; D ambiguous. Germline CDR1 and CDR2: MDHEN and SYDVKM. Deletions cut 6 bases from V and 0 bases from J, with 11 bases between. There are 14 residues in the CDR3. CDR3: CASRFDGSNYGYTF. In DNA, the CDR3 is TGTGCCAGCAGATTTGACGGATCTAACTATGGCTACACCTTC.